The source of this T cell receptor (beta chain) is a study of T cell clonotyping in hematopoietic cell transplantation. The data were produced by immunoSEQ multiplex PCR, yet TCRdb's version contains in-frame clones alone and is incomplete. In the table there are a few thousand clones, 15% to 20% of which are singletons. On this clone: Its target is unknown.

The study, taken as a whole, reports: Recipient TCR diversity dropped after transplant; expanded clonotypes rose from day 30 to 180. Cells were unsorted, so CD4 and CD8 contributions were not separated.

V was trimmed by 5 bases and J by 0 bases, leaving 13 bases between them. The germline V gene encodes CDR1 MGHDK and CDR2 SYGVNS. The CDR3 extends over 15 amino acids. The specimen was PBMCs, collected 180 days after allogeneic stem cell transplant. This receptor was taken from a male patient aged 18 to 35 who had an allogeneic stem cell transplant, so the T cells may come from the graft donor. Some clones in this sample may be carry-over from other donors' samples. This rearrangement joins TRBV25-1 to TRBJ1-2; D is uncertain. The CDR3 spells CASSPSVLANYGYTF. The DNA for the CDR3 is TGTGCCAGCAGTCCATCCGTTTTAGCTAACTATGGCTACACCTTC.